These T cell receptor beta chains were read from a single sample in a study of T cell responses to AZD1222 COVID-19 vaccine. Using immunoSEQ multiplex PCR, the repertoire was profiled, and TCRdb retains in-frame clones only, with some absent. The sample shows 140,000 to 150,000 clones, 91% of them seen only once. The starting material was peripheral blood, obtained on day 0 of AZD1222 vaccination. These receptors all stem from an adult in good health. CDR3s include the opening cysteine and the closing phenylalanine or tryptophan. D genes are given only for firm matches. Clone size is given for some rows only: seen once, a few or many times, or a class if the clone is expanded.

size	J	D	V	DNA	CDR3
NA	TRBJ2-7	TRBD1	TRBV27	TGTGCCAGCAGCACCGGGACAGAAGCCTACGAGCAGTACTTC	CASSTGTEAYEQYF
NA	TRBJ2-3	NA	TRBV29-1	TGCAGCGTTGACCTTGGACTCGATACGCAGTATTTT	CSVDLGLDTQYF
NA	TRBJ1-1	NA	TRBV5-1	TGCGCCAGCAGCCCCGACCCGGGACGGACCCTTTATACTGAAGCTTTCTTT	CASSPDPGRTLYTEAFF
NA	TRBJ2-4	TRBD2	TRBV5-6	TGTGCCAGCAGCCCTTTAATAGCGGGGGCCAAAAACATTCAGTACTTC	CASSPLIAGAKNIQYF
NA	TRBJ1-2	NA	TRBV9	TGTGCCAGCAGCGCCAAGTTGGGCAGGGAATGGAGTGGCTACACCTTC	CASSAKLGREWSGYTF
NA	TRBJ1-5	NA	TRBV28	TGTGCCAGCAGTTTAGGGGCAGGGAGTCTCTATCAGCCCCAGCATTTT	CASSLGAGSLYQPQHF
NA	TRBJ2-7	NA	TRBV20-1	TGCAGTGCTAGTCGGGGACCGAGGGAGCAGTACTTC	CSASRGPREQYF
NA	TRBJ1-3	TRBD1	TRBV27	TGTGCCAGCTCTATACAGGGGGTGACTGGAAACACCATATATTTT	CASSIQGVTGNTIYF
NA	TRBJ1-6	NA	TRBV9	TGTGCCAGTGCAGGGAGGGATAATTCACCCCTCCACTTT	CASAGRDNSPLHF
NA	TRBJ1-2	TRBD1	TRBV19	TGTGCCACCACCCCTAGGGGGCTTGGCTATGGCTACACCTTC	CATTPRGLGYGYTF
NA	TRBJ2-4	TRBD2	TRBV3-1/TRBV3-2	TGTGCCAGCAGCCAAGGGGGTATGCGGGGGACGAAAAACATTCAGTACTTC	CASSQGGMRGTKNIQYF
NA	TRBJ1-3	TRBD1	TRBV5-6	TGTGCCAGCAGCCTAGACAGGGCACACGGAAACACCATATATTTT	CASSLDRAHGNTIYF
few	TRBJ2-1	NA	TRBV6-2/TRBV6-3	TGTGCCAGCAGTTACGCCGGGCCCTCCAATGAGCAGTTCTTC	CASSYAGPSNEQFF
NA	TRBJ1-2	NA	TRBV3-1/TRBV3-2	TGTGCCAGCAGCCACACGGAGGGTGGCTACACCTTC	CASSHTEGGYTF
NA	TRBJ1-1	TRBD1	TRBV27	TGTGCCAGCAGTTTACCAGGGGGAGGAACTGAAGCTTTCTTT	CASSLPGGGTEAFF
NA	TRBJ1-1	TRBD1	TRBV9	TGTGCCAGCAGCGCCCTCGGGACAGGGAATGGGAACACTGAAGCTTTCTTT	CASSALGTGNGNTEAFF
NA	TRBJ1-6	NA	TRBV28	TGTGCCAGCAGTTTCGACGGTAGCTCCTATAATTCACCCCTCCACTTT	CASSFDGSSYNSPLHF
NA	TRBJ1-4	NA	TRBV6-5	TGTGCCAGTGGACAGCTAAATGAAAAACTGTTTTTT	CASGQLNEKLFF
NA	TRBJ2-1	NA	TRBV6-6	TGTGCCAGCAGTCGCCAGCCTAGTTCGGAGTCCAATGAGCAGTTCTTC	CASSRQPSSESNEQFF
NA	TRBJ1-1	NA	TRBV9	TGTGCCAGCAGCGTAGGAGCAGGCCGAATGAACACTGAAGCTTTCTTT	CASSVGAGRMNTEAFF
NA	TRBJ1-1	TRBD1	TRBV9	TGTGCCAGCAGTGGGCGACAGGGCTTGAACACTGAAGCTTTCTTT	CASSGRQGLNTEAFF
NA	TRBJ2-7	NA	TRBV6-5	TGTGCCAGCAGGAGGACAGACTCGACCTACGAGCAGTACTTC	CASRRTDSTYEQYF
NA	TRBJ1-1	NA	TRBV6-5	TGTGCCAGCAGTACCCCGGGGAAGGGGTCCACTGAAGCTTTCTTT	CASSTPGKGSTEAFF
NA	TRBJ2-1	NA	TRBV6-5	TGTGCCAGCAGGGACTTCCTCGGGGGAAATGAGCAGTTCTTC	CASRDFLGGNEQFF
NA	TRBJ1-1	NA	TRBV7-9	TGTGCCAGCAGCCCCAGATCGTTGTCAGTGAACACTGAAGCTTTCTTT	CASSPRSLSVNTEAFF
NA	TRBJ1-1	NA	TRBV28	TGTGCCAGCAGTCCCGGGCGCATGAACACTGAAGCTTTCTTT	CASSPGRMNTEAFF
once	TRBJ1-4	NA	TRBV18	TGTGCCAGCTCACCTCTTACAGGGTCGGCTAATGAAAAACTGTTTTTT	CASSPLTGSANEKLFF
NA	TRBJ2-7	NA	TRBV4-3	TGCGCCAGCAGCCAAGATAGGGCCGCGGCGTACGAGCAGTACTTC	CASSQDRAAAYEQYF
NA	TRBJ2-7	TRBD1	TRBV11-3	TGTGCCAGCAGCTTAGGGACAGGGGGGACCTACGAGCAGTACTTC	CASSLGTGGTYEQYF
NA	TRBJ2-5	NA	TRBV5-1	TGCGCCAGCAGCTTGGGAGGGGGGATACAAGAGACCCAGTACTTC	CASSLGGGIQETQYF
NA	TRBJ1-1	NA	TRBV14	TGTGCCAGCAGCGAAGGAGGCAGAACACTGGAGAACACTGAAGCTTTCTTT	CASSEGGRTLENTEAFF
NA	TRBJ2-1	NA	TRBV6-4	TGTGCCAGCGGGAAGGTAGGGACTTCCTACAATGAGCAGTTCTTC	CASGKVGTSYNEQFF
few	TRBJ2-7	NA	TRBV19	TGTGCCAGTAGCGTGGGCACCTCCTACGAGCAGTACTTC	CASSVGTSYEQYF
NA	TRBJ1-4	NA	TRBV7-9	TGTGCCAGCAGCTTTACAGGGCTCGAGACTAATGAAAAACTGTTTTTT	CASSFTGLETNEKLFF
NA	TRBJ2-1	TRBD1	TRBV6-5	TGTGCCAGCAGGACATCCGGGACAGGGGTCAATGAGCAGTTCTTC	CASRTSGTGVNEQFF
NA	TRBJ1-2	NA	TRBV20-1	TGCAGTGCTAGTCGCCCAGGGGCCAACTATGGCTACACCTTC	CSASRPGANYGYTF
NA	TRBJ2-1	NA	TRBV9	TGTGCCAGCAGCGTAGACTGGGACCCTTACAATGAGCAGTTCTTC	CASSVDWDPYNEQFF
few	TRBJ2-2	NA	TRBV19	TGTGCCAGTAGTATATTTGGGTCCAACTCCGGGGAGCTGTTTTTT	CASSIFGSNSGELFF
NA	TRBJ2-1	NA	TRBV9	TGTGCCAGCAGCCCAGAATGGGGAGAGCAGTTCTTC	CASSPEWGEQFF
NA	TRBJ2-3	TRBD1	TRBV4-3	TGCGCCAGCAGCCACTCTGGGACAGGGGACACGCAGTATTTT	CASSHSGTGDTQYF
NA	TRBJ2-3	NA	TRBV7-6	TGTGCCAGCAGTAATTCAGGGGCGAGCACAGATACGCAGTATTTT	CASSNSGASTDTQYF
NA	TRBJ1-3	NA	TRBV7-2	TGTGCCAGCAGCATTGATGGAAACACCATATATTTT	CASSIDGNTIYF
NA	TRBJ2-7	NA	TRBV30	TGTGCCTGGACTGTGGGTTACGAGCAGTACTTC	CAWTVGYEQYF
NA	TRBJ2-3	NA	TRBV2	TGTGCCAGCAGTGTACGGCGGGGCACAGATACGCAGTATTTT	CASSVRRGTDTQYF
NA	TRBJ1-1	NA	TRBV12-3/TRBV12-4	TGTGCCAGCAGTTTAGGTGGGGACACTGAAGCTTTCTTT	CASSLGGDTEAFF
NA	TRBJ2-1	NA	TRBV5-1	TGCGCCAGCAGCTTGTCCGGGAGCGCGGAGTACAATGAGCAGTTCTTC	CASSLSGSAEYNEQFF
once	TRBJ2-3	TRBD1	TRBV7-8	TGTGCCAGCAGCACTTCCGGGACAGGGCTTTTAGATACGCAGTATTTT	CASSTSGTGLLDTQYF
NA	TRBJ2-1	TRBD2	TRBV7-8	TGTGCCAGCAGCTTAGTTAAAGGGTCTAGCGGGAGATGGAATGAGCAGTTCTTC	CASSLVKGSSGRWNEQFF
once	TRBJ2-5	NA	TRBV11-2	TGTGCCAGCAGCTTAGTACCGGGACATCTCCAAGAGACCCAGTACTTC	CASSLVPGHLQETQYF
NA	TRBJ1-5	TRBD1	TRBV9	TGTGCCAGCAGCGAACACAGGGGGAGTCAGCCCCAGCATTTT	CASSEHRGSQPQHF
NA	TRBJ2-5	TRBD1	TRBV5-4	TGTGCCAGCAGCTTGGAGGGACAGGGTCGGGAGACCCAGTACTTC	CASSLEGQGRETQYF
NA	TRBJ2-5	NA	TRBV7-9	TGTGCCAGCAGCTTAGTCCGCGGCCAAGAGACCCAGTACTTC	CASSLVRGQETQYF
NA	TRBJ2-7	TRBD1	TRBV18	TGTGCCAGCTCACTAGGAGGACAGGCCTACGAGCAGTACTTC	CASSLGGQAYEQYF